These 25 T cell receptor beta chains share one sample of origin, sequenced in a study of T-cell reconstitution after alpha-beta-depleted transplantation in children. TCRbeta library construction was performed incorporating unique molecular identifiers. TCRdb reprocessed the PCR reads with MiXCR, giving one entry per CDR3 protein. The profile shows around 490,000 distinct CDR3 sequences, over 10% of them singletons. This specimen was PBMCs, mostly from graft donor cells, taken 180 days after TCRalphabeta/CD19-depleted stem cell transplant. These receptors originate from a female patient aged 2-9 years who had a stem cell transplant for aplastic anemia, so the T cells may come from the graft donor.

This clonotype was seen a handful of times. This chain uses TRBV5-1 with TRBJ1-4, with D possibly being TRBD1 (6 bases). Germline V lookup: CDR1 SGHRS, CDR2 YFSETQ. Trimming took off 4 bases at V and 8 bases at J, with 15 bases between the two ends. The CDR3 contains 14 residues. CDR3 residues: CASSPSTTGEKLFF. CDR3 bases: TGCGCCAGCAGCCCCTCGACGACAGGCGAAAAACTGTTTTTT.

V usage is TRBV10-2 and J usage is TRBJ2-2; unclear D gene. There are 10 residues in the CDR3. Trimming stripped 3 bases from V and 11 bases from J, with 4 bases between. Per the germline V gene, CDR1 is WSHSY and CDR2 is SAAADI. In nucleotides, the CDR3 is TGCGCCAGCAGTGACGGCGAGCTGTTTTTT. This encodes CASSDGELFF.

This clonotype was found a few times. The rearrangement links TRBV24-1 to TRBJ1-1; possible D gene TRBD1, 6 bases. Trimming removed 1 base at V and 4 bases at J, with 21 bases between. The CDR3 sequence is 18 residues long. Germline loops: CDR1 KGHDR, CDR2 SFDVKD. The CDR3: CATSDLLLPTGRSTEAFF. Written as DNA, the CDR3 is TGTGCCACCAGTGATTTACTACTACCAACAGGGAGGAGCACTGAAGCTTTCTTT.

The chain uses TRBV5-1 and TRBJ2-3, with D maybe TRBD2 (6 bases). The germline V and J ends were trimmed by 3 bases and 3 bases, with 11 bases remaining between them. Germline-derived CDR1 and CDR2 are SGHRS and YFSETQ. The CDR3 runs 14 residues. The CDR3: CASSSGSATDTQYF. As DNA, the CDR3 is TGCGCCAGCAGCTCCGGGAGTGCGACAGATACGCAGTATTTT.

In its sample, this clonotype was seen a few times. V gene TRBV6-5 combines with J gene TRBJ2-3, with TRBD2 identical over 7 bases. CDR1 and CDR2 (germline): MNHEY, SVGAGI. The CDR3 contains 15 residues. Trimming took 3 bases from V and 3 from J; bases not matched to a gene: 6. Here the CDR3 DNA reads TGTGCCAGCAGTTATGGTGCGGGAGATACAGATACGCAGTATTTT. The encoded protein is CASSYGAGDTDTQYF.

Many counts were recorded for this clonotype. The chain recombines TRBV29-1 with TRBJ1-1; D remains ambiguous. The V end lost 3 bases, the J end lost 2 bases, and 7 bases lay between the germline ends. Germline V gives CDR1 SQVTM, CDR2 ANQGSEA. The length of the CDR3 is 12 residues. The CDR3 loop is CSVESRNTEAFF. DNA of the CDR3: TGCAGCGTTGAGTCCAGAAACACTGAAGCTTTCTTT.

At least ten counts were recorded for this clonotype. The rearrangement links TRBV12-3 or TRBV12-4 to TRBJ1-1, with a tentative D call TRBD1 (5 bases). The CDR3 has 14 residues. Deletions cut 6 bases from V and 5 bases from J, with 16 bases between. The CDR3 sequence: CASRDRDLQTEAFF. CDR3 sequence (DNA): TGTGCCAGCAGGGACCGGGACTTACAAACTGAAGCTTTCTTT.

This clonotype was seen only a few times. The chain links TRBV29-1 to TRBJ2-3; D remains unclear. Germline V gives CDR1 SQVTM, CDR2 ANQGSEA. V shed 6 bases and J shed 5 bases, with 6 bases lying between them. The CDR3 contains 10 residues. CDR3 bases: TGCAGCGTGCGGCGAGATACGCAGTATTTT. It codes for CSVRRDTQYF.

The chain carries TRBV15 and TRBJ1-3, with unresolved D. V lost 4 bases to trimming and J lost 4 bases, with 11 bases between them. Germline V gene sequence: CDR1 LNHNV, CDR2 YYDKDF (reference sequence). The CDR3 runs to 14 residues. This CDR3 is CATSITREGNTIYF. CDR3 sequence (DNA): TGTGCCACCAGCATTACCCGGGAAGGAAACACCATATATTTT.

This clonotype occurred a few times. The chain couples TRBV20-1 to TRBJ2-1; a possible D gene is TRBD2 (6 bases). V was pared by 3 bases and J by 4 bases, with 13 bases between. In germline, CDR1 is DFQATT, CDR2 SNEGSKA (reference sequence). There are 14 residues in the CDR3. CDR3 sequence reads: CSASPGLSYNEQFF. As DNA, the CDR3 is TGCAGTGCTAGCCCGGGACTGAGTTACAATGAGCAGTTCTTC.

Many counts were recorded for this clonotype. The CDR3 protein is CASSPTSYRPDEQFF. Written as DNA, the CDR3 is TGTGCCAGCAGCCCAACTAGCTACAGGCCGGATGAGCAGTTCTTC. The chain has TRBV7-9 and TRBJ2-1, with D tentatively TRBD2 (6 bases). V lost 5 bases and J lost 8, with 19 bases in between. Germline CDR1 reads SEHNR; CDR2 reads FQNEAQ (reference sequence). There are 15 residues in the CDR3.

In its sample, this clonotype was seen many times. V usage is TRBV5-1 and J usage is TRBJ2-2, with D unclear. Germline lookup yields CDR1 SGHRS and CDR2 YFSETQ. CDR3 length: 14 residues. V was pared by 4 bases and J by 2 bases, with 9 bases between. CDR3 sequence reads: CASSADVNTGELFF. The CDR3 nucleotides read TGCGCCAGCAGCGCCGACGTTAACACCGGGGAGCTGTTTTTT.

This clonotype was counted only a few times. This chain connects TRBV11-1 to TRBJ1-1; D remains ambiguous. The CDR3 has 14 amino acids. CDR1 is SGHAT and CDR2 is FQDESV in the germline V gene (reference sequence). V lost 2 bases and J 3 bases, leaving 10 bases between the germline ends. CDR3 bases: TGTGCCAGCAGCTTACAGGAGGCGTACACTGAAGCTTTCTTT. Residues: CASSLQEAYTEAFF.

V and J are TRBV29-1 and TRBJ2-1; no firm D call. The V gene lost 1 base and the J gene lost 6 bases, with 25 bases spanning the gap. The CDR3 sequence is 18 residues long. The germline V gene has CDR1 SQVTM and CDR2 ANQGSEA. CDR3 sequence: CSVEARPRGASRSNEQFF. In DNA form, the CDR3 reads TGCAGCGTTGAAGCCCGTCCTCGCGGAGCCTCAAGATCCAATGAGCAGTTCTTC.

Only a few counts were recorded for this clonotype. CDR3 amino acids: CAWSLRIGQGAAEAFF. The DNA of the CDR3 is TGTGCCTGGAGCCTCCGAATCGGACAGGGGGCTGCTGAAGCTTTCTTT. This chain connects TRBV30 to TRBJ1-1, with 11 bases lining up with TRBD1. Germline loops: CDR1 GTSNPN, CDR2 SVGIG (reference sequence). This CDR3 has 16 amino acids. V lost 3 bases, J lost 6 bases, and 12 bases stayed unmatched.

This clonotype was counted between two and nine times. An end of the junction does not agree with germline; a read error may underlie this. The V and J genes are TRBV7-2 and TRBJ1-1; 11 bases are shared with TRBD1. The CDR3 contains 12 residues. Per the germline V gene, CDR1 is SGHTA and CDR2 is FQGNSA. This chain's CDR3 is CASSLPGQGGLF. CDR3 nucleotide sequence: TGTGCCAGCAGCTTACCGGGACAGGGGGGTCTCTTT.

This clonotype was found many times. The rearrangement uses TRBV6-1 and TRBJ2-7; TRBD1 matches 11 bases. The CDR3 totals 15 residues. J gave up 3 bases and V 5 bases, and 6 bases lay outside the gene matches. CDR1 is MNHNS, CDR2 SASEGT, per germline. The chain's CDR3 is CASSPDRGRIYEQYV. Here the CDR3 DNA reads TGTGCCAGCAGTCCGGACAGGGGGCGCATCTACGAGCAGTACGTC.

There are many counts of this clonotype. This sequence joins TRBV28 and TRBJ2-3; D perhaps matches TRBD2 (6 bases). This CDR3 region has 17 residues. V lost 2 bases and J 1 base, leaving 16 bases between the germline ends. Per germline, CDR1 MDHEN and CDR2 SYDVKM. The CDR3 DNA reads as TGTGCCAGCAGTTTAGCGGGACCCTTGGGGGGCACAGATACGCAGTATTTT. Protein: CASSLAGPLGGTDTQYF.

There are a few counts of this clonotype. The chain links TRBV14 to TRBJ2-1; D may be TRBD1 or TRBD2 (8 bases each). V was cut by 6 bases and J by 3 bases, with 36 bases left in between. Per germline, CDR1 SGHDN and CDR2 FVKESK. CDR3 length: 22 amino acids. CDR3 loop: CASSLSPLRQGSGGPFYNEQFF. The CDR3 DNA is TGTGCCAGCAGTCTAAGCCCCCTCAGACAGGGGTCGGGAGGGCCTTTCTACAATGAGCAGTTCTTC. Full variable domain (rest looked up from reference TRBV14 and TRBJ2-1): EAGVTQFPSHSVIEKGQTVTLRCDPISGHDNLYWYRRVMGKEIKFLLHFVKESKQDESGMPNNRFLAERTGGTYSTLKVQPAELEDSGVYFCASSLSPLRQGSGGPFYNEQFFGPGTRLTVL.

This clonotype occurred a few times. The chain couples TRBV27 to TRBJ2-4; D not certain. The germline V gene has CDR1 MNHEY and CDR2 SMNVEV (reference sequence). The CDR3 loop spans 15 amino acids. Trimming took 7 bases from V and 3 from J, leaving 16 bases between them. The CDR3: CASTEMGLGKNIQYF. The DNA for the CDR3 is TGTGCCAGCACTGAAATGGGCTTGGGCAAAAACATTCAGTACTTC.

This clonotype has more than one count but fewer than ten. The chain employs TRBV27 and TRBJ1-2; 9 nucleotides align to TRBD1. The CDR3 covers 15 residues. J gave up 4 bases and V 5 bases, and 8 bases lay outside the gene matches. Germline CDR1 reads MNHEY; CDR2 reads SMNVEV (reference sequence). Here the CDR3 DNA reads TGTGCCAGCAGTGACCGGACAGGGGATCTCTATGGCTACACCTTC. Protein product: CASSDRTGDLYGYTF.

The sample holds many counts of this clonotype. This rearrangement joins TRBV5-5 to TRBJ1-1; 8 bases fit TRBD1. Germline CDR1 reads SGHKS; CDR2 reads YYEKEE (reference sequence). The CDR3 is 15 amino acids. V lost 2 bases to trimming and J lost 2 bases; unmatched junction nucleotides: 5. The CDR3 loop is CASSFAGGHNTEAFF. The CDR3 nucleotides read TGTGCCAGCAGCTTCGCAGGGGGCCATAACACTGAAGCTTTCTTT.

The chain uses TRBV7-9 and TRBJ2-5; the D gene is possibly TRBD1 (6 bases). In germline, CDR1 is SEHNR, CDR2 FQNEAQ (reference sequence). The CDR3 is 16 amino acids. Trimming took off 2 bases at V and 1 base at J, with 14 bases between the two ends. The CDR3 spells CASSLLGAGAQETQYF. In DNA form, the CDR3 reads TGTGCCAGCAGCTTACTTGGGGCAGGGGCCCAAGAGACCCAGTACTTC.

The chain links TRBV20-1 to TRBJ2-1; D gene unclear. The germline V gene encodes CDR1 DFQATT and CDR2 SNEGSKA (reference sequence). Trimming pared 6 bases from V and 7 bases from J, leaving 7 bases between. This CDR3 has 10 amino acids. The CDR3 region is CSASQNEQFF. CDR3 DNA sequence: TGCAGTGCGTCCCAGAATGAGCAGTTCTTC.

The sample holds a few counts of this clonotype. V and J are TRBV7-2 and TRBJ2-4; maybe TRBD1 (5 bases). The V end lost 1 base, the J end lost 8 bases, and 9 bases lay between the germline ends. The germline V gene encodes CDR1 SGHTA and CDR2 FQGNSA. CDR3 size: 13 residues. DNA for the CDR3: TGTGCCAGCAGCTTAGACAGGACACACATTCAGTACTTC. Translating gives CASSLDRTHIQYF.